This T cell receptor beta chain stems from a study of T cell changes during pregnancy in multiple sclerosis. Repertoires were generated with immunoSEQ multiplex PCR, while TCRdb's copy carries only in-frame clones and drops some. The table shows some 100,000 clones, with more than 80% occurring only once. Trimming removed 2 bases from V and 1 base from J, with 7 bases in between. From germline, CDR1 is SGHTS and CDR2 YDEGEE. This CDR3 is 14 amino acids long. V and J are TRBV5-8 and TRBJ1-5; D is uncertain. Here the sequenced sample was peripheral blood, taken in the second trimester of pregnancy. This clonotype originated in a female donor with multiple sclerosis, enrolled in a pregnancy study. In DNA, the CDR3 is TGTGCCAGCAGCTTCCCCCAGAGCAATCAGCCCCAGCATTTT. It translates to CASSFPQSNQPQHF. Variable domain in full (rest from reference TRBV5-8 and TRBJ1-5): EAGVTQSPTHLIKTRGQQATLRCSPISGHTSVYWYQQALGLGLQFLLWYDEGEERNRGNFPPRFSGRQFPNYSSELNVNALELEDSALYLCASSFPQSNQPQHFGDGTRLSIL.